Listed here is a single T cell receptor (beta chain). The assay was immunoSEQ multiplex PCR, and TCRdb's table has in-frame clones only and misses some. The sample has around 38,000 clones, 70% to 80% seen once. The data derive from a study of PD-1 blockade in mismatch repair-deficient tumors. Trimming removed 8 bases from V and 1 base from J; junction bases left unmatched: 1. Per germline, CDR1 MNHNY and CDR2 SVGAGI (reference sequence). CDR3 length equals 13 residues. V gene TRBV6-6 combines with J gene TRBJ2-5; 10 bases match TRBD1. The sequencing here drew on peripheral blood, taken 4 weeks after starting pembrolizumab. The source of this sequence is an adult with mismatch repair-deficient cancer. The CDR3, as DNA: TGTGCCAGCCGGGACAGGGGCCAAGAGACCCAGTACTTC. Its translation: CASRDRGQETQYF.